This TCR beta chain was identified during a study of blood T cell repertoires in COVID-19 (dated by TCRdb to 2018 to 2020). Looking at the study overall: Collaborator samples came from the United States, Italy and Spain and covered acute and convalescent phases of COVID-19. The prospective study material was composed of cDNA or gDNA derived from T cells, B-cell-depleted T cells, or PBMCs. Where HLA class I and class II types were available, the types were taken from metadata supplied by the sample provider, not from assay-based typing. The repertoires were released in a freely available public database meant as a resource for research on the immune response to SARS-CoV-2. Subjects who had been exposed to COVID-19, were actively infected with it, or had recovered from it provided the deeply sampled blood TCRbeta repertoires that made up the dataset. Samples came from the ongoing ImmuneRACE study (first 160 participants) plus 1,254 subjects from 6 global collaborators. The sample metadata nearly always contained a de-identified subject ID, COVID-19 status, age in years and sex.

At one collaborating source in Seattle, patients were enrolled during active infection and were followed longitudinally through the course of disease. Each collaborating institution followed its own protocols to collect whole blood in K2EDTA tubes. For TCRbeta analysis, collaborators shipped samples as frozen whole blood, isolated PBMCs, or DNA extracted from either of those sample types. TCRbeta CDR3 regions were amplified from genomic DNA using the immunoSEQ Assay, a bias-controlled multiplex PCR. On the study's bioinformatics: The number of nucleated cells in each sample was estimated from the amplification of reference gene primers within the assay. To quantify the absolute abundance of each unique TCRbeta CDR3 rearrangement, sequence reads were collapsed and filtered. For each sample, productive Simpson clonality was calculated as the square root of Simpson's diversity index across productive rearrangements. TCRdb took over this immuneACCESS table, retaining in-frame rearrangements with V and J assigned. Such tables are incomplete; in checked studies, under half of the missing clones stem from an unresolved V gene, and the remainder is unexplained. That table is the source of V, J and clone size, and D and trimming were worked out from the DNA. This sample lists tens of thousands of clones; roughly 79% were detected once. Jointly, the top ten make up around 4.8% of the sample.

According to the germline V gene, CDR1 reads MGHRA and CDR2 reads YSYEKL. Inclusive of the bounding cysteine and phenylalanine, the CDR3 is 15 residues long. Just the 45-base CDR3 DNA is kept, in frame starting at base 1. Clipping removes 1 base from V and 7 bases from J, with 6 as the unmatched junction base count. Concerning this clone: The antigen this receptor binds is unknown. Base qualities are not provided; no much larger clone lies one nucleotide away.

What the study reported, not specific to this receptor: Clinical and demographic metadata were provided uncurated, with the amount varying by source and participant.

This receptor chain uses TRBV4-1 and TRBJ2-1; 8 bases in between match TRBD2. The sample comprised peripheral blood. The TCR was taken from a man aged 80 or over with COVID-19, enrolled during active disease. In nucleotides, the sequence is TGCGCCAGCAGCCAAGTTGCAACTAGCGGTAATGAGCAGTTCTTC. Its product reads: CASSQVATSGNEQFF.